This record concerns one TCR beta chain sequence. These data are taken from a study of blood T cell repertoires in COVID-19. Produced via immunoSEQ multiplex PCR; TCRdb's table is partial and in-frame only. The sample yields 140,000 to 150,000 clones, around 80% seen once. V gave up 7 bases and J gave up 0 bases, with 4 bases separating them. The CDR3 is 13 amino acids. This rearrangement joins TRBV12-3 or TRBV12-4 to TRBJ2-6; D is ambiguous. This receptor was taken from a man aged 60 to 69 with active or convalescent COVID-19. The material sequenced was peripheral blood. CDR3 region: CASINSGANVLTF. The CDR3, as DNA: TGTGCCAGCATAAACTCTGGGGCCAACGTCCTGACTTTC.